The T cell receptor (beta chain) described here comes from a study of cytomegalovirus exposure and HLA in healthy donors. This clone occurred a few times. An end of the junction differs from the germline gene, which may be a read error. Each donor's status was that of a healthy bone marrow donor. Amplification used 60 Vbeta primers and 13 Jbeta primers. Data came from immunoSEQ multiplex PCR; TCRdb stores just in-frame clones and leaves some out. The sample records about 190,000 clones, around 81% being singletons. CDR3 length equals 15 residues. The germline V gene encodes CDR1 SSHAT and CDR2 FNYEAQ (reference sequence).

The source is a woman between 18 and 30 years old in good health and CMV-seropositive. V usage is TRBV7-7 and J usage is TRBJ2-3; 7 bases align to TRBD2. What was sequenced was PBMCs. In DNA form, the CDR3 reads TGTGCTAGCAGCCCCGGGGGGACTAGCACAGATACGCAGTATTTT. Translation gives CASSPGGTSTDTQYF. The variable domain in full, with the rest retrieved from reference TRBV7-7 and TRBJ2-3, is GAGVSQSPRYKVTKRGQDVTLRCDPISSHATLYWYQQALGQGPEFLTYFNYEAQPDKSGLPSDRFSAERPEGSISTLTIQRTEQRDSAMYRCASSPGGTSTDTQYFGPGTRLTVL.